This T cell receptor beta chain was observed in a study of T cells in Graves' hyperthyroidism and ophthalmopathy. This clonotype was counted at least ten times. What was amplified from RNA transcripts were TCR beta CDR3 regions. An initial round of RT-PCR targeting the TCR CDR3 relied on the HTBI primer set. A single record per CDR3 protein comes from TCRdb applying MiXCR to the multiplex PCR reads. Among a few hundred thousand distinct CDR3 sequences, around 18% were seen once, and the ten largest hold around 15%. The V gene end was trimmed by 5 bases and the J gene end by 1 base; junction bases not matched to a gene: 2. The CDR3 sequence is 15 residues long. Germline V CDR1 and CDR2: GTSNPN, SVGIG (reference sequence).

This chain connects TRBV30 to TRBJ2-2; 12 bases are shared with TRBD2. The sequence was collected from a woman aged 40 to 50 with Graves' ophthalmopathy. Specimen: blood. CDR3 sequence reads: CAWRGLAGNTGELFF. DNA for the CDR3: TGTGCCTGGCGGGGACTAGCGGGGAACACCGGGGAGCTGTTTTTT.